Shown below are 19 T cell receptor beta chains from a single sample sequenced in a study of OX40 agonist ivuxolimab in advanced cancers. Using immunoSEQ multiplex PCR, the repertoire was profiled, and TCRdb retains in-frame clones only, with some absent. The data show about 73,000 clones, with approximately 86% seen just once and about 0.75% held by the top ten. The starting material was CD4+ or CD8+ T cells sorted from blood, obtained in a trial of the OX40 agonist ivuxolimab. All receptors derive from an adult with an advanced solid tumor such as melanoma, head and neck, liver or kidney cancer.

This chain links TRBV30 with TRBJ1-5, with unresolved D. The CDR3 has 13 amino acids. V lost 4 bases and J 0 bases, leaving 7 bases between the germline ends. Germline V gene data show CDR1 as GTSNPN and CDR2 as SVGIG (reference sequence). The CDR3 nucleotides read TGTGCCTGGAATGGCAATAGCAATCAGCCCCAGCATTTT. It is translated as CAWNGNSNQPQHF.

V usage is TRBV5-1 and J usage is TRBJ2-1; D remains ambiguous. The CDR3 loop spans 16 amino acids. Germline assignment: CDR1 SGHRS and CDR2 YFSETQ. Trimming shortened V by 0 bases and J by 0 bases, and 10 bases separated the two germline ends. The CDR3 DNA reads TGCGCCAGCAGCTTGGGCGACCTTAGCTCCTACAATGAGCAGTTCTTC. Its protein product is CASSLGDLSSYNEQFF.

The chain recombines TRBV18 with TRBJ2-7, with 10 bases matching TRBD1. CDR1 KGHSH and CDR2 LQKENI come from the germline V gene. CDR3 length equals 15 residues. V was pared by 6 bases and J by 3 bases, with 8 bases of the junction left unmatched. CDR3 coding DNA: TGTGCCAGCTCCCCCGGACAGGGGGAAAACTACGAGCAGTACTTC. Residues: CASSPGQGENYEQYF.

The genes are TRBV27 and TRBJ2-5; 8 bases line up with TRBD1. Trimming at V came to 0 bases and at J to 5 bases, leaving 5 bases not matched to a gene. Germline V gene sequence: CDR1 MNHEY, CDR2 SMNVEV (reference sequence). The CDR3 contains 15 residues. The DNA of the CDR3 is TGTGCCAGCAGTTTATCGAGACAGGGGCAGGAGACCCAGTACTTC. It encodes CASSLSRQGQETQYF.

This chain joins TRBV7-9 and TRBJ1-1; D might be TRBD1 (6 bases). This CDR3 is 16 amino acids long. V dropped 5 bases and J dropped 0 bases, with 16 bases sitting between them. Germline loops: CDR1 SEHNR, CDR2 FQNEAQ (reference sequence). For the CDR3, the DNA is TGTGCCAGCAGCCCCCGAGGGGGTTCGCTGAACACTGAAGCTTTCTTT. It translates to CASSPRGGSLNTEAFF.

The CDR3 nucleotides are TGTGCCAGCAGCTTGTGGGCCGGGGAGCTGTTTTTT. Translation gives CASSLWAGELFF. The V gene is TRBV5-4, the J gene TRBJ2-2; D is ambiguous. CDR1 is SGHNT, CDR2 YYREEE, per germline (reference sequence). CDR3 length: 12 amino acids. V shed 1 base and J shed 6 bases, with 4 bases lying between them.

The V call is TRBV10-3, the J call TRBJ1-1; no definite D call. The CDR3 is 13 residues long. Germline values: CDR1 ENHRY, CDR2 SYGVKD. The germline V and J ends were trimmed by 3 bases and 5 bases, with 10 bases remaining between them. The CDR3 protein is CAISDRRETEAFF. In DNA, the CDR3 is TGTGCCATCAGTGATCGACGGGAAACTGAAGCTTTCTTT.

This chain uses TRBV6-8 with TRBJ2-5, with TRBD2 matching over 8 bases. Germline CDR1 MNHGY, CDR2 SAAAGT. V lost 10 bases and J lost 9; bases outside the gene matches: 10. The CDR3 totals 12 residues. CDR3 nucleotide sequence: TGTGCCAACCCTAGCCGGGAGGGGGCCCAGTACTTC. Protein: CANPSREGAQYF.

The rearrangement joins TRBV4-3 to TRBJ2-7; TRBD2 agrees at 8 bases. CDR3 length: 16 amino acids. Germline V CDR1 and CDR2: LGHNA, YSLEER. V shed 4 bases, J shed 5 bases, and the junction held 13 bases outside the gene matches. This chain's CDR3 is CASSRYFSGVNNEQYF. The DNA of the CDR3 is TGCGCCAGCAGCCGATACTTTAGCGGGGTTAACAACGAGCAGTACTTC.

The V and J genes are TRBV7-6 and TRBJ2-1; 7 nucleotides match TRBD1. The CDR3 has 14 amino acids. Germline V gives CDR1 SGHVS, CDR2 FNYEAQ. With 4 bases clipped from V and 5 bases from J, the junction kept 5 bases outside the gene matches. DNA for the CDR3: TGTGCCAGCAGCTGGGGACAGACTAACAATGAGCAGTTCTTC. It translates to CASSWGQTNNEQFF.

The chain recombines TRBV7-9 with TRBJ2-5; weak D call: TRBD2 (5 bases). The germline V and J ends were trimmed by 5 bases and 2 bases, with 12 bases remaining between them. The CDR3 loop spans 14 amino acids. Germline CDR1 and CDR2: SEHNR and FQNEAQ (reference sequence). The CDR3 DNA reads as TGTGCCAGCAGCCAGGACTGGGTTCAAGAGACCCAGTACTTC. Protein: CASSQDWVQETQYF.

The V gene is TRBV7-9, the J gene TRBJ1-4; D call uncertain. Germline CDR1 reads SEHNR; CDR2 reads FQNEAQ (reference sequence). Trimming removed 4 bases from V and 0 bases from J, with 9 bases in between. The CDR3 contains 15 residues. This chain's CDR3 is CASSSGRSTNEKLFF. The CDR3, as DNA: TGTGCCAGCAGCTCCGGACGGTCAACTAATGAAAAACTGTTTTTT.

The CDR3 sequence: CASSQEHLEDYGYTF. The CDR3, as DNA: TGCGCCAGCAGCCAAGAGCACCTTGAGGACTATGGCTACACCTTC. J is TRBJ1-2 and V is TRBV4-3; D gene ambiguous. The length of the CDR3 is 15 residues. CDR1 and CDR2 from the germline V gene are LGHNA and YSLEER. The V gene lost 0 bases and the J gene lost 3 bases, with 11 bases spanning the gap.

This clone has only one observation. The chain combines TRBV30 with TRBJ2-2; maybe TRBD2 (5 bases). This CDR3 contains 12 residues. Trimming removed 5 bases at V and 2 bases at J, with 6 bases between. Germline V lookup: CDR1 GTSNPN, CDR2 SVGIG (reference sequence). This chain's CDR3 is CAWGLNTGELFF. The CDR3 DNA sequence: TGTGCCTGGGGACTTAACACCGGGGAGCTGTTTTTT.

J is TRBJ2-3 and V is TRBV5-5; 10 bases fit TRBD1. CDR1 and CDR2 (germline): SGHKS, YYEKEE (reference sequence). The CDR3 has 17 residues. Trimming took 0 bases from V and 3 from J; bases not matched to a gene: 7. CDR3 bases: TGTGCCAGCAGCTTGGCGGGGACAGGGGTTAGGACAGATACGCAGTATTTT. Its protein is CASSLAGTGVRTDTQYF.

The rearrangement uses TRBV2 and TRBJ1-5; D remains ambiguous. Per the germline V gene, CDR1 is SNHLY and CDR2 is FYNNEI. The V and J ends lost 3 bases and 4 bases respectively, with 13 bases between them. The CDR3 has 15 amino acids. The DNA for the CDR3 is TGTGCCAGCAGTGACCAAGGATCACGGAATCAGCCCCAGCATTTT. Amino acids: CASSDQGSRNQPQHF. Looking up the rest from reference TRBV2 and TRBJ1-5 gives the full variable domain: EPEVTQTPSHQVTQMGQEVILRCVPISNHLYFYWYRQILGQKVEFLVSFYNNEISEKSEIFDDQFSVERPDGSNFTLKIRSTKLEDSAMYFCASSDQGSRNQPQHFGDGTRLSIL.

The chain employs TRBV7-2 and TRBJ2-2; D is unresolved. Trimming shortened V by 3 bases and J by 6 bases, and 5 bases separated the two germline ends. Germline CDR1 reads SGHTA; CDR2 reads FQGNSA. This CDR3 has 12 residues. CDR3 bases: TGTGCCAGCAGCTTTCTCGCCGGGGAGCTGTTTTTT. Translation: CASSFLAGELFF.

The J gene is TRBJ1-2, the V gene TRBV11-2; D remains unclear. CDR3 length: 14 residues. Germline CDR1 and CDR2: SGHAT and FQNNGV. V lost 1 base and J 8 bases, leaving 14 bases between the germline ends. CDR3 sequence: CASSLGPGSEGYTF. CDR3 DNA: TGTGCCAGCAGCTTAGGACCCGGGTCTGAAGGCTACACCTTC.

With respect to this clone: This specimen includes other DNA sequences encoding the same CDR3. This chain links TRBV5-6 with TRBJ1-1; D perhaps matches TRBD1 (5 bases). Trimming removed 1 base from V and 4 bases from J, with 11 bases in between. Germline lookup yields CDR1 SGHDT and CDR2 YYEEEE. This CDR3 comprises 14 residues. CDR3 in amino acids: CASSLHGGSTEAFF. In DNA form, the CDR3 reads TGTGCCAGCAGCTTGCATGGGGGATCCACTGAAGCTTTCTTT.